This T cell receptor (beta chain) stems from a study of T cell responses to AZD1222 COVID-19 vaccine. Broader study findings: Donors were largely white British and mainly female; clonal diversity was possibly underestimated. There were repertoire samples only from the period after the peak T cell response.

On this clone: Its target is unknown.

Only in-frame clones appear in the TCRdb table, and some are missing; sequencing was by immunoSEQ multiplex PCR. The table has 95,000 to 150,000 clones, 92% seen once. The origin of this receptor is an adult in good health. The material was peripheral blood, obtained on day 0 of AZD1222 vaccination.

In DNA form, the CDR3 reads TGCAGCGTTGAGGGCGGGACAGGGGGTAAAGGCTACACCTTC. Protein sequence: CSVEGGTGGKGYTF. The chain uses TRBV29-1 and TRBJ1-2, with 11 bases that match TRBD1. Germline loops: CDR1 SQVTM, CDR2 ANQGSEA. The CDR3 extends over 14 amino acids. J lost 8 bases, V lost 3 bases, and 8 bases had no gene match.